The 14 T cell receptor beta chains below all came from one sample that was sequenced in a study of cytomegalovirus exposure and HLA in healthy donors. Use of 60 Vbeta and 13 Jbeta primers characterized the PCR. Some clones are missing from TCRdb's copy, which holds only in-frame ones; the method was immunoSEQ multiplex PCR. In the table there are 95,000 to 100,000 clones, 76% of which are singletons. The specimen was PBMCs. The receptors were sampled from a middle-aged man in good health and CMV-seronegative.

This chain links TRBV19 with TRBJ1-1, with D perhaps matching TRBD1 (5 bases). Trimming took 7 bases from V and 3 from J, leaving 12 bases between them. The germline V gene encodes CDR1 LNHDA and CDR2 SQIVND (reference sequence). This CDR3 region has 13 residues. CDR3 region: CASNQGRDTEAFF. In DNA, the CDR3 is TGTGCCAGTAATCAGGGAAGGGACACTGAAGCTTTCTTT.

V gene TRBV27 combines with J gene TRBJ1-6; the match to TRBD1 covers 10 bases. The CDR3 is made up of 16 amino acids. The J segment lost 7 bases and the V segment lost 4 bases, leaving 7 bases of the junction unmatched. CDR1 is MNHEY, CDR2 SMNVEV, per germline (reference sequence). CDR3 sequence reads: CASSYWTGGWNSPLHF. The CDR3 region has the DNA TGTGCCAGCAGTTATTGGACAGGGGGATGGAATTCACCCCTCCACTTT.

The genes are TRBV21-1 and TRBJ1-2; the D call in the table, TRBD1, was not verified against the DNA. TRBV21-1 is reported as a pseudogene. The CDR3 has 17 amino acids. The CDR3, as DNA: TGTGCCAGCAGCAAACCCTGGGGGACATTTCTTAACTATGGCTACACCTTC. Protein product: CASSKPWGTFLNYGYTF.

Written as DNA, the CDR3 is TGTGCCAGCACGGGGGGGAGTGAAGCTTTCTTT. Protein product: CASTGGSEAFF. The chain carries TRBV6-1 and TRBJ1-1, with D tentatively TRBD1 (5 bases). The CDR3 totals 11 residues. Trimming pared 7 bases from V and 7 bases from J, leaving 10 bases between. The germline CDR1 and CDR2 sequences are MNHNS and SASEGT.

The chain uses TRBV7-9 and TRBJ1-1; TRBD1 might be the D (5 bases). CDR1 and CDR2 (germline): SEHNR, FQNEAQ (reference sequence). Trimming removed 0 bases at V and 6 bases at J, with 5 bases between. The length of the CDR3 is 12 residues. This CDR3 is CASSLAGAEAFF. The DNA of the CDR3 is TGTGCCAGCAGCTTAGCAGGGGCTGAAGCTTTCTTT.

The table lists this clone with a count of one. The chain uses TRBV30 and TRBJ1-4, with D perhaps matching TRBD1 (5 bases). The CDR3 totals 13 residues. V was cut by 3 bases and J by 6 bases, with 11 bases left in between. Germline CDR1 is GTSNPN and CDR2 is SVGIG (reference sequence). CDR3 sequence (DNA): TGTGCCTGGAGCCAGGGCGGGGATGAAAAACTGTTTTTT. Its translation: CAWSQGGDEKLFF.

The rearrangement joins TRBV5-8 to TRBJ2-7, with 7 bases matching TRBD1. CDR1 and CDR2 from the germline V gene are SGHTS and YDEGEE. J was trimmed by 0 bases and V by 2 bases; bases with no gene match: 8. The CDR3 is 16 amino acids. The CDR3 DNA reads TGTGCCAGCAGCTTAGGTACAGGGGCGAGCTCCTACGAGCAGTACTTC. Protein: CASSLGTGASSYEQYF.

The V and J genes are TRBV7-3 and TRBJ2-1; the match to TRBD1 covers 8 bases. The CDR3 runs 15 residues. The germline CDR1 and CDR2 sequences are SGHTA and FQGTGA. V lost 5 bases and J lost 1; bases outside the gene matches: 4. CDR3 protein: CASSEDRESYNEQFF. Written as DNA, the CDR3 is TGTGCCAGCAGCGAGGACAGGGAATCCTACAATGAGCAGTTCTTC.

This clone showed up just a few times. The J gene is TRBJ2-7, the V gene TRBV7-9, with D tentatively TRBD1 (6 bases). The CDR3 has 12 amino acids. Deletions cut 7 bases from V and 3 bases from J, with 10 bases between. From germline, CDR1 is SEHNR and CDR2 FQNEAQ (reference sequence). The CDR3 sequence is CASKSGDYEQYF. CDR3 nucleotides: TGTGCCAGCAAATCAGGGGACTACGAGCAGTACTTC.

The chain uses TRBV12-2 and TRBJ1-6. TRBV12-2 is listed as a pseudogene. CDR3 length: 15 residues. CDR3 nucleotides: TGTGCAAGTCGCTTAGCGCGGGGGGGCGGTTCACCCCTCCACTTT. Translated, it gives CASRLARGGGSPLHF.

This chain uses TRBV7-2 with TRBJ2-1; D is unclear. CDR1 SGHTA and CDR2 FQGNSA come from the germline V gene. Trimming removed 0 bases from V and 7 bases from J, with 13 bases in between. This CDR3 has 15 residues. The DNA of the CDR3 is TGTGCCAGCAGCTTAGCGGTCATAGCAACGAATGAGCAGTTCTTC. This sequence encodes CASSLAVIATNEQFF.

This clone was observed once. The rearrangement uses TRBV7-3 and TRBJ2-2, with 7 bases matching TRBD1. Unmatched junction bases numbered 7, after V lost 5 bases and J lost 10 bases. The germline V gene encodes CDR1 SGHTA and CDR2 FQGTGA. This CDR3 is built from 13 residues. The CDR3 protein is CASSLNRGQELFF. In DNA form, the CDR3 reads TGTGCCAGCAGCCTCAATAGGGGGCAGGAGCTGTTTTTT.

The gene calls are TRBV15 and TRBJ2-3, with 8 positions matching TRBD2. Unmatched junction bases numbered 7, after V lost 0 bases and J lost 2 bases. The CDR3 runs 17 residues. Germline CDR1 is LNHNV and CDR2 is YYDKDF (reference sequence). The CDR3 nucleotides read TGTGCCACCAGCAGAGAGTTATCTAGCGGGTACACAGATACGCAGTATTTT. Residues: CATSRELSSGYTDTQYF.

A single count supports this clone. This chain connects TRBV5-1 to TRBJ2-7; 7 nucleotides agree with TRBD1. Looked up from germline, CDR1 is SGHRS and CDR2 is YFSETQ. Trimming at V came to 0 bases and at J to 4 bases, leaving 1 base not matched to a gene. This CDR3 has 13 amino acids. CDR3 sequence reads: CASSLDRGYEQYV. CDR3 in DNA: TGCGCCAGCAGCTTGGACAGGGGATACGAGCAGTACGTC.